This TCR beta chain emerged from a study of cytomegalovirus exposure and HLA in healthy donors. Overall study results and limits: Overall, approximately 150 TCR beta chains were annotated as cytomegalovirus-associated. A likely sequencing artifact accounted for one observed cluster of highly shared sequence variants. Exclusion applied to some V segments, including TRBV6-2 and TRBV6-3, as they were indistinguishable. Solely CMV serostatus was available to characterize immune exposure.

About this clone: The antigen remains undetermined.

PCR employed 60 Vbeta and 13 Jbeta primers. Profiling relied on immunoSEQ multiplex PCR, and the TCRdb table lists in-frame clones only, not all of them. The sample records tens of thousands of clones, 81% being singletons. V lost 2 bases, J lost 4 bases, and 12 bases lay in between. This CDR3 is 14 amino acids long. Germline CDR1 and CDR2: KGHSH and LQKENI. Sequencing was carried out using PBMCs. This clonotype originated in a woman aged 25 to 45 in good health and CMV-seronegative. The V call is TRBV18, the J call TRBJ2-7; a weak D match, TRBD1 (5 bases). In DNA, the CDR3 is TGTGCCAGCTCACCAGCGGCAGGGATGTACGAGCAGTACTTC. Its protein is CASSPAAGMYEQYF.